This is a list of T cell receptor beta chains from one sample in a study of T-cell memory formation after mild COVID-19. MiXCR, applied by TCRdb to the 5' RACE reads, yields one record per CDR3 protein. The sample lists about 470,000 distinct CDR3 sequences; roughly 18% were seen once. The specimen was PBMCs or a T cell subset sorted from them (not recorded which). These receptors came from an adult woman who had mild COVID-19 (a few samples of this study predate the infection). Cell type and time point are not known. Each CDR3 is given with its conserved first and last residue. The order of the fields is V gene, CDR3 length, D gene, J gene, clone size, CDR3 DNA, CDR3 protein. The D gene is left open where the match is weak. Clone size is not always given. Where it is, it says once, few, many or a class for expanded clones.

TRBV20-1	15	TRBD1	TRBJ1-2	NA	TGCAGTGCTATATATTTGGACAGGATCAGCTATGGCTACACCTTC	CSAIYLDRISYGYTF
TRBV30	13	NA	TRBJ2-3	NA	TGTGCCTGGACGGACAGCAACACAGATACGCAGTATTTT	CAWTDSNTDTQYF
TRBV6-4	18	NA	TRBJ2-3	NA	TGTGCCAGCAGTGACCTGGGGTTAAGGCGAGCTAGCACAGATACGCAGTATTTT	CASSDLGLRRASTDTQYF
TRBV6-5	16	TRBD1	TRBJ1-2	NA	TGTGCCAGCAGTCAAAGGTGGGACAGGGGGAACTATGGCTACACCTTC	CASSQRWDRGNYGYTF
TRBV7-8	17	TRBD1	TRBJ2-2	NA	TGTGCCAGCAGCTTAGTCAGGACAGGAAAGTACACCGGGGAGCTGTTTTTT	CASSLVRTGKYTGELFF
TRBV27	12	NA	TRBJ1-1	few	TGTGCCAGCAGCCGGACCGGAACTGAAGCTTTCTTT	CASSRTGTEAFF
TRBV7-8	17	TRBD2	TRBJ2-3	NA	TGTGCCAGCAGCTACGGGACTAGCGGGAGTCGAACAGATACGCAGTATTTT	CASSYGTSGSRTDTQYF
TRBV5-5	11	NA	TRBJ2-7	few	TGTGCCAGCAGCTTGCAGCGCGAGCAGTACTTC	CASSLQREQYF
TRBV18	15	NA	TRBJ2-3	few	TGTGCCAGCTCACCAGTCGGGGCTCCAAGAGATACGCAGTATTTT	CASSPVGAPRDTQYF
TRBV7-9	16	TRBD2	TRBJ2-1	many	TGTGCCAGCAGCTTAGTGTCGGGAGGGCCCGTCAATGAGCAGTTCTTC	CASSLVSGGPVNEQFF
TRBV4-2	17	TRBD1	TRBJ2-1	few	TGTGCCAGCAGCCACCCCGGACAGGGGAGCTCCTACAATGAGCAGTTCTTC	CASSHPGQGSSYNEQFF
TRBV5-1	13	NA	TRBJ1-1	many	TGCGCCAGCAGCTTGGTATCGGGGACTGAAGCTTTCTTT	CASSLVSGTEAFF
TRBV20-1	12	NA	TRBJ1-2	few	TGCAGTGCTAGAGGTCTTGCGACAGTAGCCACCTTC	CSARGLATVATF
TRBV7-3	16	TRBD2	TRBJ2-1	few	TGTGCCAGCAGACAAAAGCGGGATGGGTTCTACAATGAGCAGTTCTTC	CASRQKRDGFYNEQFF
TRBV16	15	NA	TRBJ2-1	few	TGTGCCAGCACCGTCAGCAGGGCGACCTACAATGAGCAGTTCTTC	CASTVSRATYNEQFF
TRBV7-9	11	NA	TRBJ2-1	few	TGTGCCAGCAGAGAGGGAAATGAGCAGTTCTTC	CASREGNEQFF
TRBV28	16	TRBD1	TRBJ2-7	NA	TGTGCCAGCAGTTTTGGAGACAGGGGGGCCTCCTACGAGCAGTACTTC	CASSFGDRGASYEQYF
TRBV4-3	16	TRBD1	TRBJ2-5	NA	TGCGCCAGCAGCCAGGGGCCGGGACAGCCCCAAGAGACCCAGTACTTC	CASSQGPGQPQETQYF
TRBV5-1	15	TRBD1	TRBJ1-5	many	TGCGCCAGCAGCTTGGGGGACAGTAGCAATCAGCCCCAGCATTTT	CASSLGDSSNQPQHF
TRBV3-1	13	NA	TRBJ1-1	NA	TGTGCCAGCAGCCAGAGGCCACCCACTGAAGCTTTCTTT	CASSQRPPTEAFF
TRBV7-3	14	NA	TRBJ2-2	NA	TGTGCCAGCAGCATAACCGGGGAGGCCGGGGAGCTGTTTTTT	CASSITGEAGELFF
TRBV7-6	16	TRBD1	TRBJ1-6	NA	TGTGCCAGCAGCTTAGGTATCCGGGACAGAAGTTCACCCCTCCACTTT	CASSLGIRDRSSPLHF
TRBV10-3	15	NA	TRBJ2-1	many	TGTGCCATCAGTGAGGGGACCCCCCCCTACAATGAGCAGTTCTTC	CAISEGTPPYNEQFF
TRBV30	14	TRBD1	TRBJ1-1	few	TGTGCCTCTGATCCGGGACAGGGGAACACTGAAGCTTTCTTT	CASDPGQGNTEAFF
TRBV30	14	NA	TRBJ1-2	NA	TGTGCCTGGAAGTGGGCTCATCCAGGCTATGGCTACACCTTC	CAWKWAHPGYGYTF
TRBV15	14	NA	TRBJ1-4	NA	TGTGCCACCAGCGAAAGGGGGGTTAGTGGAAAACTGTTTTTT	CATSERGVSGKLFF
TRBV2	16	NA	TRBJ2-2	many	TGTGCCAGCAGCCCTGTCCGGCTGGCGAACACCGGGGAGCTGTTTTTT	CASSPVRLANTGELFF
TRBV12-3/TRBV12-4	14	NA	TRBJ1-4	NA	TGTGCCAGCAGGACCTCGGCAACTAATGAAAAACTGTTTTTT	CASRTSATNEKLFF
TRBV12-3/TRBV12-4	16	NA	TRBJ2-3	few	TGTGCCAGCAGTTTAATGAGGGGATGGAGCACAGATACGCAGTATTTT	CASSLMRGWSTDTQYF
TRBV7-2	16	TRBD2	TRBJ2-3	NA	TGTGCCAGCAGCCCATTAGCGGGGGGGCTCAGGTCGGCGCAGTATTTT	CASSPLAGGLRSAQYF
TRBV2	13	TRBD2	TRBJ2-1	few	TGTGCCAGCACCCAGCGGGAGAAGGATGAGCAGTTCTTC	CASTQREKDEQFF
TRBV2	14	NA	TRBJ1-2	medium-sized	TGTGCCAGCACCATGACAGCCTCGTCCTATGGCTACACCTTC	CASTMTASSYGYTF
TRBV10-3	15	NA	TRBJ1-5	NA	TGTGCCACCTGGCTGGGGCAGGGTGAACATCAGCCCCAGCATTTT	CATWLGQGEHQPQHF
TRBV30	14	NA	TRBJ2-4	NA	TGTGCCTGGGCACAAGGTCGGTCCAAAAACATTCAGTACTTC	CAWAQGRSKNIQYF
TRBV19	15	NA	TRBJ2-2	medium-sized	TGTGCCAGTAGTCCCGGGACTTTCTTACTCGGGGAGCTGTTTTTT	CASSPGTFLLGELFF
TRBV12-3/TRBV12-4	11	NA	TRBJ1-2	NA	TGTGCCAGCAGTAGCTACTATGGCTACACCTTC	CASSSYYGYTF
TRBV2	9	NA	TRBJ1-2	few	TGTGCCAGCAGTACGATCGGGACCTTC	CASSTIGTF
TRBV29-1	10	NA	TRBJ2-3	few	TGCAGCGGGGGTGGAGATACGCAGTATTTT	CSGGGDTQYF
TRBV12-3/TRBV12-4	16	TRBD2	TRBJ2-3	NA	TGTGCCAGCAGTCCACGTAGCGGGGGGCACACAGATACGCAGTATTTT	CASSPRSGGHTDTQYF
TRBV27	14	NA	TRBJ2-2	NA	TGTGCCAGCAGTTTTCTCCCGGGCACCGGGGAGCTGTTTTTT	CASSFLPGTGELFF
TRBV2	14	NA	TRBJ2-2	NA	TGTGCCAGCACTGACGATGCGGGCACCGGGGAGCTGTTTTTT	CASTDDAGTGELFF
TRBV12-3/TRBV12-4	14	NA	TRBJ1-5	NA	TGTGCCAGCAGTTTTCCGAGGGGCAATCAGCCCCAGCATTTT	CASSFPRGNQPQHF
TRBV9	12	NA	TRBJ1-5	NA	TGTGCCAGCGGGACAAGCAATCAGCCCCAGCATTTT	CASGTSNQPQHF
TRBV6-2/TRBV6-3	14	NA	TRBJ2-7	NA	TGTGCCAGCAGTTATGGGGGGCCCCGCTACGAGCAGTACTTC	CASSYGGPRYEQYF